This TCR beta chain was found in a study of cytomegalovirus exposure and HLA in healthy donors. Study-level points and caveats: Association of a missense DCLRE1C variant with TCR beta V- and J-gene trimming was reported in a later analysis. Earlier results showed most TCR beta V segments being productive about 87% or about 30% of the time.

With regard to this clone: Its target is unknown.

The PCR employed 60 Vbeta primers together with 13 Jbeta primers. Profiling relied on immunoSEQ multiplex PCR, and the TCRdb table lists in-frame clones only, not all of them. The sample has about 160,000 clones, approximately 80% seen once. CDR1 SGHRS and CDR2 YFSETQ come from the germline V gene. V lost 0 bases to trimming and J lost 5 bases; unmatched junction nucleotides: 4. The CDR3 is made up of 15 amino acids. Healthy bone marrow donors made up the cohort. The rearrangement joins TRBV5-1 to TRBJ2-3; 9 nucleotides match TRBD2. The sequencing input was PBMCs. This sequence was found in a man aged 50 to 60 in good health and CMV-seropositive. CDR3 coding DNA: TGCGCCAGCAGCTTGGGTGGACTAGCGATAGATACGCAGTATTTT. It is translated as CASSLGGLAIDTQYF. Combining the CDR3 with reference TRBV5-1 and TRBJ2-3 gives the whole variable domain KAGVTQTPRYLIKTRGQQVTLSCSPISGHRSVSWYQQTPGQGLQFLFEYFSETQRNKGNFPGRFSGRQFSNSRSEMNVSTLELGDSALYLCASSLGGLAIDTQYFGPGTRLTVL.